These T cell receptor beta chains were read from a single sample in a study of cytomegalovirus exposure and HLA in healthy donors. The repertoire was sequenced with immunoSEQ multiplex PCR; TCRdb's copy has only in-frame clones and lacks some. The sample lists some 150,000 clones; around 60% were seen once. The source material was PBMCs. The receptors stem from a woman aged 55-69 years in good health and CMV-seropositive. CDR3s include the opening cysteine and the closing phenylalanine or tryptophan. D genes are given only for firm matches. Only part of the rows carry a size: once, few, many, or a class if the clone is expanded.

v_gene: TRBV7-2
j_gene: TRBJ1-1
d_gene: NA
abundance: NA
len: 15
CDR3aa: CASTAGAYSNTEAFF
CDR3nt: TGTGCCAGCACTGCGGGGGCATACTCGAACACTGAAGCTTTCTTT

v_gene: TRBV29-1
j_gene: TRBJ2-7
d_gene: NA
abundance: NA
len: 12
CDR3aa: CSVVSTGYEQYF
CDR3nt: TGCAGCGTTGTCTCCACTGGTTACGAGCAGTACTTC

v_gene: TRBV10-3
j_gene: TRBJ2-5
d_gene: TRBD2
abundance: NA
len: 14
CDR3aa: CAISRAGEGETQYF
CDR3nt: TGTGCCATCAGCAGGGCGGGAGAGGGAGAGACCCAGTACTTC

v_gene: TRBV7-9
j_gene: TRBJ1-2
d_gene: TRBD1
abundance: once
len: 14
CDR3aa: CASSLEGQGYGYTF
CDR3nt: TGTGCCAGCAGCTTAGAGGGACAGGGCTATGGCTACACCTTC

v_gene: TRBV7-2
j_gene: TRBJ1-2
d_gene: TRBD1
abundance: few
len: 14
CDR3aa: CASSYVGQGNGYTF
CDR3nt: TGTGCCAGCAGCTATGTAGGACAGGGGAATGGCTACACCTTC

v_gene: TRBV7-2
j_gene: TRBJ2-5
d_gene: NA
abundance: NA
len: 13
CDR3aa: CASSPSGRETQYF
CDR3nt: TGTGCCAGCAGCCCCTCGGGGAGGGAGACCCAGTACTTC

v_gene: TRBV10-3
j_gene: TRBJ1-2
d_gene: NA
abundance: few
len: 18
CDR3aa: CAISLGLLDTSLNYGYTF
CDR3nt: TGTGCCATCAGTCTGGGCCTTTTAGACACTTCCCTTAACTATGGCTACACCTTC

v_gene: TRBV10-1
j_gene: TRBJ2-2
d_gene: NA
abundance: few
len: 13
CDR3aa: CASSPNRAGELFF
CDR3nt: TGCGCCAGCAGTCCCAACAGGGCCGGGGAGCTGTTTTTT

v_gene: TRBV29-1
j_gene: TRBJ2-2
d_gene: TRBD1
abundance: few
len: 16
CDR3aa: CSAVTGGGRGTGELFF
CDR3nt: TGCAGCGCCGTGACAGGGGGGGGTCGCGGCACCGGGGAGCTGTTTTTT

v_gene: TRBV5-1
j_gene: TRBJ1-2
d_gene: TRBD1
abundance: few
len: 15
CDR3aa: CASSWTGTGAYGYTF
CDR3nt: TGCGCCAGCAGCTGGACCGGGACAGGGGCCTATGGCTACACCTTC

v_gene: TRBV28
j_gene: TRBJ2-1
d_gene: NA
abundance: NA
len: 14
CDR3aa: CASTLADTYNEQFF
CDR3nt: TGTGCCAGCACCTTAGCGGACACCTACAATGAGCAGTTCTTC

v_gene: TRBV2
j_gene: TRBJ2-2
d_gene: NA
abundance: NA
len: 15
CDR3aa: CASKIETGDTGELFF
CDR3nt: TGTGCCAGCAAAATCGAGACAGGAGATACCGGGGAGCTGTTTTTT

v_gene: TRBV28
j_gene: TRBJ1-4
d_gene: NA
abundance: NA
len: 14
CDR3aa: CASSLGPLLEKLFF
CDR3nt: TGTGCCAGCAGTTTGGGGCCACTCCTCGAAAAACTGTTTTTT

v_gene: TRBV9
j_gene: TRBJ2-2
d_gene: TRBD1
abundance: NA
len: 16
CDR3aa: CASSVTGTGVTGELFF
CDR3nt: TGTGCCAGCAGCGTGACCGGGACAGGGGTTACCGGGGAGCTGTTTTTT

v_gene: TRBV2
j_gene: TRBJ2-2
d_gene: TRBD2
abundance: NA
len: 18
CDR3aa: CASKGGRLSSRHTGELFF
CDR3nt: TGTGCCAGCAAGGGCGGGAGGCTCTCATCTCGACACACCGGGGAGCTGTTTTTT

v_gene: TRBV18
j_gene: TRBJ2-5
d_gene: NA
abundance: few
len: 15
CDR3aa: CASSRTTAHQETQYF
CDR3nt: TGTGCCAGCTCAAGAACGACAGCCCATCAAGAGACCCAGTACTTC

v_gene: TRBV9
j_gene: TRBJ2-3
d_gene: NA
abundance: few
len: 14
CDR3aa: CASSAEGNTDTQYF
CDR3nt: TGTGCCAGCAGCGCGGAGGGGAACACAGATACGCAGTATTTT

v_gene: TRBV11-2
j_gene: TRBJ2-7
d_gene: NA
abundance: NA
len: 15
CDR3aa: CASSADRHPSYEQYF
CDR3nt: TGTGCCAGCAGCGCGGACAGACACCCCTCCTACGAACAGTACTTC

v_gene: TRBV28
j_gene: TRBJ1-5
d_gene: TRBD1
abundance: NA
len: 17
CDR3aa: CASSLMQGAMSNQPQHF
CDR3nt: TGTGCCAGCAGTTTGATGCAGGGGGCAATGAGCAATCAGCCCCAGCATTTT

v_gene: TRBV9
j_gene: TRBJ1-3
d_gene: NA
abundance: NA
len: 14
CDR3aa: CASSPPAAGNTIYF
CDR3nt: TGTGCCAGCAGCCCCCCCGCGGCCGGAAACACCATATATTTT

v_gene: TRBV7-8
j_gene: TRBJ1-3
d_gene: TRBD1
abundance: NA
len: 13
CDR3aa: CASSSDRGNTIYF
CDR3nt: TGTGCCAGCAGCTCGGACAGGGGAAACACCATATATTTT

v_gene: TRBV7-2
j_gene: TRBJ2-2
d_gene: NA
abundance: NA
len: 15
CDR3aa: CASSLDRSNTGELFF
CDR3nt: TGTGCCAGCAGCTTAGACAGGTCTAACACCGGGGAGCTGTTTTTT

v_gene: TRBV13
j_gene: TRBJ1-1
d_gene: NA
abundance: NA
len: 14
CDR3aa: CASSRPGHTAEAFF
CDR3nt: TGTGCCAGCAGCCGCCCCGGACACACGGCTGAAGCTTTCTTT

v_gene: TRBV27
j_gene: TRBJ2-6
d_gene: NA
abundance: few
len: 15
CDR3aa: CASSLSAGGANVLTF
CDR3nt: TGTGCCAGCAGTTTATCAGCCGGTGGGGCCAACGTCCTGACTTTC

v_gene: TRBV19
j_gene: TRBJ2-3
d_gene: TRBD2
abundance: NA
len: 14
CDR3aa: CASSAGLAADTQYF
CDR3nt: TGTGCCAGTAGTGCGGGACTAGCGGCAGATACGCAGTATTTT

v_gene: TRBV28
j_gene: TRBJ1-5
d_gene: TRBD1
abundance: NA
len: 15
CDR3aa: CASSLTGGGNQPQHF
CDR3nt: TGTGCCAGCAGTTTAACAGGGGGTGGCAATCAGCCCCAGCATTTT

v_gene: TRBV5-6
j_gene: TRBJ2-7
d_gene: TRBD1
abundance: NA
len: 14
CDR3aa: CASSSGTGVSEQYF
CDR3nt: TGTGCCAGCAGCTCCGGGACAGGGGTGAGTGAGCAGTACTTC

v_gene: TRBV5-1
j_gene: TRBJ1-2
d_gene: TRBD1
abundance: NA
len: 15
CDR3aa: CASSLGTGKGHGYTF
CDR3nt: TGCGCCAGCAGCCTGGGGACAGGGAAGGGGCATGGCTACACCTTC

v_gene: TRBV30
j_gene: TRBJ2-4
d_gene: NA
abundance: NA
len: 12
CDR3aa: CAWTLAKNIQYF
CDR3nt: TGTGCCTGGACTCTGGCCAAAAACATTCAGTACTTC

v_gene: TRBV4-2
j_gene: TRBJ2-1
d_gene: NA
abundance: once
len: 17
CDR3aa: CASSQERVFTLGDEQFF
CDR3nt: TGTGCCAGCAGCCAAGAACGGGTTTTTACCCTTGGCGATGAGCAGTTCTTC

v_gene: TRBV7-2
j_gene: TRBJ2-3
d_gene: TRBD1
abundance: once
len: 16
CDR3aa: CASIQGVQALTDTQYF
CDR3nt: TGTGCCAGCATCCAGGGGGTTCAAGCTCTCACAGATACGCAGTATTTT

v_gene: TRBV7-2
j_gene: TRBJ2-3
d_gene: TRBD2
abundance: NA
len: 17
CDR3aa: CASSPRRASGSTDTQYF
CDR3nt: TGTGCCAGCAGCCCGAGGAGGGCTAGCGGTAGCACAGATACGCAGTATTTT

v_gene: TRBV21-1
j_gene: TRBJ2-1
d_gene: NA
abundance: NA
len: 14
CDR3aa: CASSKRDRYNEQFF
CDR3nt: TGTGCCAGCAGCAAAAGGGACAGGTACAATGAGCAGTTCTTC

v_gene: TRBV29-1
j_gene: TRBJ2-7
d_gene: TRBD1
abundance: NA
len: 13
CDR3aa: CSVEVQGIREQYF
CDR3nt: TGCAGCGTTGAAGTACAGGGGATTAGGGAGCAGTACTTC

v_gene: TRBV5-1
j_gene: TRBJ2-7
d_gene: TRBD1
abundance: NA
len: 14
CDR3aa: CASSTGQGPYEQYF
CDR3nt: TGCGCCAGCAGCACCGGACAGGGGCCCTACGAGCAGTACTTC

v_gene: TRBV7-7
j_gene: TRBJ2-5
d_gene: NA
abundance: few
len: 15
CDR3aa: CASSLTQGFLETQYF
CDR3nt: TGTGCCAGCAGCTTAACTCAGGGGTTTCTGGAGACCCAGTACTTC

v_gene: TRBV29-1
j_gene: TRBJ1-2
d_gene: NA
abundance: NA
len: 12
CDR3aa: CSAGGGNYGYTF
CDR3nt: TGCAGCGCCGGAGGTGGTAACTATGGCTACACCTTC

v_gene: TRBV5-6
j_gene: TRBJ1-2
d_gene: TRBD1
abundance: NA
len: 14
CDR3aa: CASSAETGGSGYTF
CDR3nt: TGTGCCAGCAGCGCCGAGACAGGGGGATCAGGCTACACCTTC

v_gene: TRBV6-1
j_gene: TRBJ2-5
d_gene: TRBD1
abundance: few
len: 16
CDR3aa: CASSEGYTGGRETQYF
CDR3nt: TGTGCCAGCAGTGAAGGATATACAGGGGGCCGGGAGACCCAGTACTTC

v_gene: TRBV19
j_gene: TRBJ2-7
d_gene: NA
abundance: NA
len: 15
CDR3aa: CASSISAGFTHEQYF
CDR3nt: TGTGCCAGTAGTATCTCGGCAGGATTTACCCACGAGCAGTACTTC

v_gene: TRBV9
j_gene: TRBJ1-5
d_gene: NA
abundance: NA
len: 15
CDR3aa: CASSPQGGFNQPQHF
CDR3nt: TGTGCCAGCAGCCCCCAAGGAGGATTCAATCAGCCCCAGCATTTT

v_gene: TRBV15
j_gene: TRBJ2-1
d_gene: TRBD2
abundance: NA
len: 16
CDR3aa: CATSRDSTSGIYDQFF
CDR3nt: TGTGCCACCAGCAGAGATTCTACTAGCGGGATCTATGACCAGTTCTTC

v_gene: TRBV18
j_gene: TRBJ2-5
d_gene: NA
abundance: NA
len: 14
CDR3aa: CASSPPYSQETQYF
CDR3nt: TGTGCCAGCTCACCACCGTACAGCCAAGAGACCCAGTACTTC

v_gene: TRBV10-1
j_gene: TRBJ2-7
d_gene: NA
abundance: NA
len: 13
CDR3aa: CASSENIFSEQYF
CDR3nt: TGCGCCAGCAGTGAGAACATCTTTTCCGAGCAGTACTTC

v_gene: TRBV29-1
j_gene: TRBJ2-7
d_gene: NA
abundance: NA
len: 13
CDR3aa: CSVVGGQGYEQYF
CDR3nt: TGCAGCGTTGTAGGTGGTCAGGGCTACGAGCAGTACTTC

v_gene: TRBV19
j_gene: TRBJ1-2
d_gene: NA
abundance: NA
len: 12
CDR3aa: CAAGSGNYGYTF
CDR3nt: TGTGCCGCCGGGAGCGGAAACTATGGCTACACCTTC

v_gene: TRBV7-2
j_gene: TRBJ1-5
d_gene: TRBD1
abundance: NA
len: 14
CDR3aa: CASSLDRGGQPQHF
CDR3nt: TGTGCCAGCAGTCTCGACAGGGGAGGCCAGCCCCAGCATTTT

v_gene: TRBV2
j_gene: TRBJ1-5
d_gene: TRBD1
abundance: NA
len: 14
CDR3aa: CASSAGQGGQPQHF
CDR3nt: TGTGCCAGCAGTGCCGGACAGGGAGGTCAGCCCCAGCATTTT

v_gene: TRBV5-1
j_gene: TRBJ1-2
d_gene: NA
abundance: NA
len: 14
CDR3aa: CASSWGELGYGYTF
CDR3nt: TGCGCCAGCTCCTGGGGGGAGTTAGGGTATGGCTACACCTTC

v_gene: TRBV29-1
j_gene: TRBJ2-7
d_gene: TRBD1
abundance: NA
len: 15
CDR3aa: CSVESERTGSVEQYF
CDR3nt: TGCAGCGTTGAGAGCGAGCGGACAGGGTCGGTGGAGCAGTACTTC

v_gene: TRBV5-1
j_gene: TRBJ2-7
d_gene: NA
abundance: NA
len: 14
CDR3aa: CASSLTGRGYEQYF
CDR3nt: TGCGCCAGCAGCTTGACAGGGAGAGGCTACGAGCAGTACTTC

v_gene: TRBV5-6
j_gene: TRBJ2-1
d_gene: TRBD2
abundance: NA
len: 16
CDR3aa: CASSRRLAASYNEQFF
CDR3nt: TGTGCCAGCAGCCGGCGCCTAGCGGCCTCCTACAATGAGCAGTTCTTC

v_gene: TRBV4-3
j_gene: TRBJ2-3
d_gene: TRBD1
abundance: NA
len: 15
CDR3aa: CASSARTGGRDTQYF
CDR3nt: TGCGCCAGCAGCGCGCGGACAGGGGGAAGAGATACGCAGTATTTT

v_gene: TRBV29-1
j_gene: TRBJ1-1
d_gene: NA
abundance: few
len: 12
CDR3aa: CSVLTENTEAFF
CDR3nt: TGCAGCGTTCTGACAGAGAACACTGAAGCTTTCTTT

v_gene: TRBV5-6
j_gene: TRBJ1-2
d_gene: NA
abundance: NA
len: 14
CDR3aa: CASSPPQGFSGYTF
CDR3nt: TGTGCCAGCAGCCCACCACAGGGTTTTAGCGGCTACACCTTC

v_gene: TRBV5-4
j_gene: TRBJ2-2
d_gene: NA
abundance: once
len: 17
CDR3aa: CASSTTRGAQNTGELFF
CDR3nt: TGTGCCAGCAGCACCACCCGGGGAGCGCAGAACACCGGGGAGCTGTTTTTT

v_gene: TRBV25-1
j_gene: TRBJ2-7
d_gene: NA
abundance: NA
len: 11
CDR3aa: CASSTSYEQYF
CDR3nt: TGTGCCAGCAGTACGAGCTACGAGCAGTACTTC

v_gene: TRBV5-4
j_gene: TRBJ2-2
d_gene: TRBD2
abundance: NA
len: 17
CDR3aa: CASSAGLAGAPPGELFF
CDR3nt: TGTGCCAGCAGCGCAGGACTAGCGGGAGCCCCACCGGGGGAGCTGTTTTTT

v_gene: TRBV19
j_gene: TRBJ2-7
d_gene: TRBD1
abundance: NA
len: 14
CDR3aa: CASSSGQGRDEQYF
CDR3nt: TGTGCCAGTAGTTCGGGACAGGGGAGAGACGAGCAGTACTTC